The 27 T cell receptor beta chains below all came from one sample that was sequenced in a study of T cell repertoires in cytomegalovirus infection. MiXCR, run by TCRdb on the reads, gives a single entry per CDR3 protein. This table has some 680,000 distinct CDR3 sequences, 35% appearing once. Sequenced sample: PBMCs. These receptors were taken from a human donor in good health (CMV status not recorded). Some clones in this sample may be carry-over from other donors' samples.

This clonotype has only a few counts. V usage is TRBV4-1 and J usage is TRBJ2-7; D is tentatively TRBD1 or TRBD2 (5 bases each). Germline CDR1 and CDR2: MGHRA and YSYEKL. The length of the CDR3 is 15 residues. V was pared by 4 bases and J by 1 base, with 14 bases between. The chain's CDR3 is CASSPEGQASYEQYF. The CDR3 nucleotides are TGCGCCAGCAGCCCTGAGGGGCAGGCTTCCTACGAGCAGTACTTC.

This clonotype was detected a few times. This chain uses TRBV12-3 or TRBV12-4 with TRBJ2-7, with a possible D match to TRBD2 (6 bases). This CDR3 is 14 amino acids long. V was pared by 4 bases and J by 2 bases, with 12 bases between. CDR3 sequence: CASSSRGGTYEQYF. Here the CDR3 DNA reads TGTGCCAGCAGTTCCCGTGGGGGGACCTACGAGCAGTACTTC.

This clonotype showed up many times. V and J are TRBV7-2 and TRBJ1-1; no firm D call. This CDR3 region has 14 residues. Germline V CDR1 and CDR2: SGHTA, FQGNSA. Between the trimmed V and J ends, which lost 5 bases and 0 bases, there was a span of 10 bases. The CDR3: CASSRTDMNTEAFF. CDR3 sequence (DNA): TGTGCCAGCAGCAGGACGGATATGAACACTGAAGCTTTCTTT. The entire variable domain, with the rest obtained from reference TRBV7-2 and TRBJ1-1, is as follows: GAGVSQSPSNKVTEKGKDVELRCDPISGHTALYWYRQSLGQGLEFLIYFQGNSAPDKSGLPSDRFSAERTGGSVSTLTIQRTQQEDSAVYLCASSRTDMNTEAFFGQGTRLTVV.

This clonotype was recorded a few times. The chain couples TRBV18 to TRBJ1-5, with D uncertain. The CDR3 extends over 13 amino acids. Germline CDR1 reads KGHSH; CDR2 reads LQKENI. V lost 1 base and J 5 bases, leaving 6 bases between the germline ends. Written as DNA, the CDR3 is TGTGCCAGCTCACCACGGGTAGATCAGCCCCAGCATTTT. It encodes CASSPRVDQPQHF.

The genes are TRBV28 and TRBJ2-5, with D possibly called TRBD1 or TRBD2 (5 bases each). The CDR3 runs 15 residues. V was cut by 4 bases and J by 5 bases, with 17 bases left in between. The germline gives CDR1 MDHEN, CDR2 SYDVKM. The CDR3 sequence: CASSSPYRDEETQYF. CDR3 DNA: TGTGCCAGCAGTTCTCCCTACCGGGACGAGGAGACCCAGTACTTC.

The chain uses TRBV20-1 and TRBJ2-5, with D hard to call. Germline CDR1 is DFQATT and CDR2 is SNEGSKA (reference sequence). With 2 bases removed from V and 5 bases from J, the gap between germline ends came to 9 bases. This CDR3 is built from 12 residues. CDR3 DNA sequence: TGCAGTGCTAGATTCTGGCTCGAGACCCAGTACTTC. This codes for CSARFWLETQYF.

Note on this clonotype: Since the CDR3 does not end with the conserved phenylalanine or tryptophan, this likely comes from a read error. The chain couples TRBV2 to TRBJ1-3; TRBD1 might be the D (6 bases). CDR3 length: 14 residues. V was cut by 6 bases and J by 5 bases, with 14 bases left in between. Germline CDR1 and CDR2: SNHLY and FYNNEI. The CDR3 sequence: CASSHREDRNTIYV. The CDR3 DNA sequence: TGTGCCAGCAGCCACAGGGAGGATAGAAACACCATATATGTT.

The rearrangement uses TRBV6-2 or TRBV6-3 and TRBJ2-7; tentatively, D is TRBD1 (7 bases). V was clipped by 2 bases and J by 6 bases, with 20 bases between them. The CDR3 loop spans 16 amino acids. In germline, CDR1 is MNHEY, CDR2 SVGEGT. The CDR3 bases are TGTGCCAGCAGTTACGGTAGCGCGGGACAGCTACGCGAGCAGTACTTC. Residues: CASSYGSAGQLREQYF.

This clonotype was observed many times. The chain recombines TRBV7-2 with TRBJ1-3; D uncertain. This CDR3 spans 16 amino acids. The ends were cut back, 4 bases at V and 0 bases at J, with 13 bases in the middle. Germline V CDR1 and CDR2: SGHTA, FQGNSA. The CDR3 nucleotides are TGTGCCAGCAGCTCCCAACCAGTCGGCTCTGGAAACACCATATATTTT. It codes for CASSSQPVGSGNTIYF.

This clonotype was observed a handful of times. The chain employs TRBV4-2 and TRBJ2-1, with D possibly being TRBD2 (6 bases). Trimming shortened V by 2 bases and J by 2 bases, and 13 bases separated the two germline ends. This CDR3 spans 16 amino acids. The V gene's germline CDR1 is LGHNA and CDR2 YNFKEQ. DNA for the CDR3: TGTGCCAGCAGCCAAACTCTAGCGCAACCCTACAATGAGCAGTTCTTC. Translated, it gives CASSQTLAQPYNEQFF.

This clonotype has a count of ten or more. The CDR3 DNA is TGTGCCAGCAGCTCGGGGGATGAGACCCAGTACTTC. It translates to CASSSGDETQYF. The chain recombines TRBV7-8 with TRBJ2-5; a possible D gene is TRBD2 (6 bases). Deletions cut 4 bases from V and 5 bases from J, with 8 bases between. The CDR3 is made up of 12 amino acids. Germline values: CDR1 SGHVS, CDR2 FQNEAQ.

This clonotype turned up a few times. As DNA, the CDR3 is TGTGCCAGCAGCCTCCGACTAGACAATTCTCGCTTTGAGCAGTTCTTC. Translating it yields CASSLRLDNSRFEQFF. The V gene is TRBV4-2, the J gene TRBJ2-1, with D possibly matching TRBD2 (6 bases). The CDR3 contains 16 residues. V was cut by 4 bases and J by 9 bases, with 22 bases left in between. Germline CDR1 reads LGHNA; CDR2 reads YNFKEQ.

The chain carries TRBV19 and TRBJ2-7; D gene unclear. V was pared by 5 bases and J by 1 base, with 12 bases between. CDR1 and CDR2 from the germline V gene are LNHDA and SQIVND (reference sequence). This CDR3 has 14 amino acids. The CDR3 protein is CASSSGGVSYEQYF. CDR3 DNA: TGTGCCAGTAGTTCCGGTGGGGTTTCCTACGAGCAGTACTTC.

This clonotype was seen only once. The J gene is TRBJ2-7, the V gene TRBV29-1, with TRBD1 identical over 9 bases. Germline V gene data show CDR1 as SQVTM and CDR2 as ANQGSEA. Trimming took 5 bases from V and 3 from J; bases not matched to a gene: 5. This CDR3 region has 13 residues. CDR3 nucleotide sequence: TGCAGCGTTTCCCCGACAGGGGGCTACGAGCAGTACTTC. It yields the protein CSVSPTGGYEQYF.

This clonotype was counted at least ten times. The V gene is TRBV7-2, the J gene TRBJ2-4, with TRBD1 matching over 7 bases. Looked up from germline, CDR1 is SGHTA and CDR2 is FQGNSA. This CDR3 has 14 residues. J lost 3 bases, V lost 4 bases, and 3 bases had no gene match. CDR3 DNA: TGTGCCAGCAGCTACGACAGGGTCAAAAACATTCAGTACTTC. Its translation: CASSYDRVKNIQYF.

The chain uses TRBV6-5 and TRBJ1-1, with 10 bases that match TRBD1. Germline V gene lookup returns CDR1 MNHEY and CDR2 SVGAGI. The CDR3 runs to 16 residues. With 5 bases clipped from V and 1 base from J, the junction kept 7 bases outside the gene matches. CDR3: CASSTTGGRANTEAFF. The CDR3 nucleotides read TGTGCCAGCAGTACGACAGGGGGCAGAGCGAACACTGAAGCTTTCTTT.

This clonotype occurred many times. The CDR3 loop reads CASSLGSGDWLSSYNEQFF. The DNA for the CDR3 is TGTGCCAGCAGCTTGGGTTCCGGGGACTGGCTCAGCTCCTACAATGAGCAGTTCTTC. This chain connects TRBV5-4 to TRBJ2-1; a weak D match, TRBD2 (6 bases). The CDR3 spans 19 residues. Trimming removed 0 bases from V and 0 bases from J, with 19 bases in between. Germline V gives CDR1 SGHNT, CDR2 YYREEE (reference sequence).

This clonotype was seen repeatedly, ten times or more. The chain is built from TRBV7-2 and TRBJ1-6; unclear D gene. The CDR3 contains 13 residues. In germline, CDR1 is SGHTA, CDR2 FQGNSA. Trimming removed 2 bases from V and 9 bases from J, with 8 bases in between. The CDR3 here is CASSLTGSSPLHF. The DNA of the CDR3 is TGTGCCAGCAGCTTAACCGGAAGTTCACCCCTCCACTTT.

This clonotype was observed a handful of times. The V call is TRBV7-9, the J call TRBJ1-1; no clear D gene. The CDR3 covers 16 residues. Germline loops: CDR1 SEHNR, CDR2 FQNEAQ (reference sequence). Trimming shortened V by 3 bases and J by 1 base, and 15 bases separated the two germline ends. This CDR3 is CASSLRFWTENTEAFF. The CDR3 DNA sequence: TGTGCCAGCAGCTTGAGATTCTGGACGGAGAACACTGAAGCTTTCTTT.

The chain is built from TRBV5-5 and TRBJ1-4, with 9 bases identical to TRBD1. Germline CDR1 reads SGHKS; CDR2 reads YYEKEE (reference sequence). The CDR3 sequence is 15 residues long. After removal of 4 bases from V and 8 bases from J, the junction contained 9 bases not matched to a gene. CDR3 in DNA: TGTGCCAGCAGCGACCCTGGACAGGGGTTCGAAAAACTGTTTTTT. Translating it yields CASSDPGQGFEKLFF.

This clonotype was observed many times. Written as DNA, the CDR3 is TGTGCCAGCAGCCCACCGGGGGCCAACGTCCTGACTTTC. Its translation: CASSPPGANVLTF. The chain employs TRBV7-8 and TRBJ2-6; no firm D call. Germline loops: CDR1 SGHVS, CDR2 FQNEAQ. This CDR3 contains 13 residues. Trimming took 5 bases from V and 4 from J, leaving 6 bases between them.

The gene calls are TRBV5-1 and TRBJ2-3; 11 bases fit TRBD2. The CDR3 runs 17 residues. V lost 4 bases to trimming and J lost 8 bases; unmatched junction nucleotides: 15. Per the germline V gene, CDR1 is SGHRS and CDR2 is YFSETQ. The CDR3 loop reads CASSTGTSGQVRGTQYF. CDR3 DNA: TGCGCCAGCAGCACCGGGACTAGCGGTCAAGTGAGGGGTACGCAGTATTTT.

V usage is TRBV5-4 and J usage is TRBJ1-2, with TRBD1 identical over 9 bases. The CDR3 consists of 14 residues. Germline trimming cut 4 bases from V and 5 bases from J; bases unmatched to any gene: 6. Germline V gene data show CDR1 as SGHNT and CDR2 as YYREEE (reference sequence). CDR3 nucleotides: TGTGCCAGCAGCCGTCCCGGGACAGGGTATGGCTACACCTTC. This encodes CASSRPGTGYGYTF.

The V gene is TRBV4-2, the J gene TRBJ2-1; possibly TRBD2 for D (6 bases). The ends were cut back, 1 base at V and 7 bases at J, with 17 bases in the middle. The CDR3 consists of 16 residues. CDR1 is LGHNA, CDR2 YNFKEQ, per germline. As DNA, the CDR3 is TGTGCCAGCAGCCAAGGCGCCGGGGGATCTAGGAATGAGCAGTTCTTC. It codes for CASSQGAGGSRNEQFF.

This clonotype was detected ten times or more. The J gene is TRBJ1-6, the V gene TRBV7-2; D is uncertain. The CDR3 length is 17 residues. V lost 0 bases to trimming and J lost 7 bases, with 16 bases between them. Germline V gene sequence: CDR1 SGHTA, CDR2 FQGNSA. The CDR3 loop is CASSLAKPVQGNSPLHF. In nucleotides, the CDR3 is TGTGCCAGCAGCTTAGCGAAGCCTGTACAAGGCAATTCACCCCTCCACTTT.

J is TRBJ1-2 and V is TRBV29-1; D unclear. The V end lost 2 bases, the J end lost 1 base, and 5 bases lay between the germline ends. The CDR3 spans 12 residues. Per the germline V gene, CDR1 is SQVTM and CDR2 is ANQGSEA. The CDR3 spells CSVELSNYGYTF. The CDR3 DNA reads as TGCAGCGTTGAACTCAGTAACTATGGCTACACCTTC.

The DNA for the CDR3 is TGTGCCAGCAGTTTAGCTCTAGACACCGGGGAGCTGTTTTTT. It translates to CASSLALDTGELFF. The rearrangement joins TRBV12-3 or TRBV12-4 to TRBJ2-2; the D is unclear. The CDR3 has 14 residues. V was pared by 0 bases and J by 3 bases, with 5 bases between.